These T cell receptor beta chains were read from a single sample in a study of regulatory T cells in long-lasting Graves disease. MiXCR was run by TCRdb on the multiplex PCR reads, yielding one entry per CDR3 protein. The profile shows 400,000 to 550,000 distinct CDR3 sequences, 14% to 15% of them singletons. These data were also reused for a study on T cells in Graves' hyperthyroidism and ophthalmopathy.

The sequenced sample was peripheral blood mononuclear cells (PBMCs), obtained at new diagnosis, from a patient treated with antithyroid drugs. These receptors all come from a woman under 40 with Graves disease. CDR3s include the opening cysteine and the closing phenylalanine or tryptophan. The D gene is left open where the match is weak. Size is stated for part of the rows, as once, few or many counts, or as a class when the clone is expanded.

abundance: many
j_gene: TRBJ2-3
v_gene: TRBV28
d_gene: TRBD2
CDR3nt: TGTGCCAGCAGTTACCCCCCCGGGACTAGCTCCCTCGAAGATACGCAGTATTTT
CDR3aa: CASSYPPGTSSLEDTQYF

abundance: few
j_gene: TRBJ1-2
v_gene: TRBV28
d_gene: TRBD1
CDR3nt: TGTGCCAGCAGGACCCTACAGGGGGCACGTGGCTACACCTTC
CDR3aa: CASRTLQGARGYTF

abundance: few
j_gene: TRBJ2-1
v_gene: TRBV7-2
d_gene: -
CDR3nt: TGTGCCAGCAGTCCCCAGCCGCAGGGTTCTCTCTACAATGAGCAGTTCTTC
CDR3aa: CASSPQPQGSLYNEQFF

abundance: -
j_gene: TRBJ2-5
v_gene: TRBV9
d_gene: TRBD1
CDR3nt: TGTGCCAGCAGCGTTAGGACAGGGGCGAATGGAGAGACCCAGTACTTC
CDR3aa: CASSVRTGANGETQYF

abundance: many
j_gene: TRBJ2-3
v_gene: TRBV28
d_gene: TRBD1
CDR3nt: TGTGCCAGCAGTCCCGGACAGGCGAGCACAGATACGCAGTATTTT
CDR3aa: CASSPGQASTDTQYF

abundance: many
j_gene: TRBJ1-2
v_gene: TRBV5-1
d_gene: TRBD1
CDR3nt: TGCGCCAGCAGCTTGGCACAGGGGGCTAACCGCTATGGCTACACCTTC
CDR3aa: CASSLAQGANRYGYTF

abundance: -
j_gene: TRBJ2-5
v_gene: TRBV4-1
d_gene: TRBD2
CDR3nt: TGCGCCAGCAGCCAACCCGGGACTAGCGGGAGGAAGGAGACCCAGTACTTC
CDR3aa: CASSQPGTSGRKETQYF

abundance: -
j_gene: TRBJ1-5
v_gene: TRBV4-1
d_gene: -
CDR3nt: TGCGCCAGCAGCCATGGACCCACTCAAAATAGCAATCAGCCCCAGCATTTT
CDR3aa: CASSHGPTQNSNQPQHF

abundance: few
j_gene: TRBJ2-1
v_gene: TRBV10-3
d_gene: TRBD1
CDR3nt: TGTGCCATCCTGGTCTCGGGACAGCAGTACAATGAGCAGTTCTTC
CDR3aa: CAILVSGQQYNEQFF

abundance: -
j_gene: TRBJ1-1
v_gene: TRBV6-9
d_gene: -
CDR3nt: TGTGCCAGCAGTTACCCCGCCCGCGAAGGAAGCACTGAAGCTTTCTTT
CDR3aa: CASSYPAREGSTEAFF

abundance: many
j_gene: TRBJ2-5
v_gene: TRBV7-6
d_gene: TRBD2
CDR3nt: TGTGCCAGCAGCACGATAGCGGGGTACCAAGAGACCCAGTACTTC
CDR3aa: CASSTIAGYQETQYF

abundance: -
j_gene: TRBJ2-5
v_gene: TRBV5-1
d_gene: -
CDR3nt: TGCGCCAGCAGCTTGGGACCCTACAAAGCGTTAAAAGAGACCCAGTACTTC
CDR3aa: CASSLGPYKALKETQYF

abundance: many
j_gene: TRBJ2-6
v_gene: TRBV12-3/TRBV12-4
d_gene: -
CDR3nt: TGTGCCAGCAGTTTAATAGGGGCTGGGGCCAACGTCCTGACTTTC
CDR3aa: CASSLIGAGANVLTF

abundance: many
j_gene: TRBJ2-5
v_gene: TRBV12-3/TRBV12-4
d_gene: -
CDR3nt: TGTGCCAGCAGTTTGCAGCTAGGCCCAGAGACCCAGTACTTC
CDR3aa: CASSLQLGPETQYF

abundance: many
j_gene: TRBJ1-1
v_gene: TRBV12-3/TRBV12-4
d_gene: -
CDR3nt: TGTGCCAGCAGTTTAAGTACGAGCACTGAAGCTTTCTTT
CDR3aa: CASSLSTSTEAFF

abundance: many
j_gene: TRBJ1-2
v_gene: TRBV20-1
d_gene: TRBD1
CDR3nt: TGCAGTGCTAGAGCCTTTACCGGGACAGGGAACTATGGCTACACCTTC
CDR3aa: CSARAFTGTGNYGYTF

abundance: many
j_gene: TRBJ2-7
v_gene: TRBV13
d_gene: TRBD2
CDR3nt: TGTGCCAGCAGCTTAGGCCTTAGTCCGACTAGCGGATCCTACGAGCAGTACTTC
CDR3aa: CASSLGLSPTSGSYEQYF

abundance: many
j_gene: TRBJ2-1
v_gene: TRBV7-6
d_gene: TRBD2
CDR3nt: TGTGCCAGCAGCTTAGGATTTCCAGGGACTAGCGTACCCAATGAGCAGTTCTTC
CDR3aa: CASSLGFPGTSVPNEQFF

abundance: -
j_gene: TRBJ2-5
v_gene: TRBV9
d_gene: TRBD1
CDR3nt: TGTGCCAGCAGCGCGGAAAGGGGGCCCCAAGAGACCCAGTACTTC
CDR3aa: CASSAERGPQETQYF

abundance: few
j_gene: TRBJ2-1
v_gene: TRBV12-3/TRBV12-4
d_gene: -
CDR3nt: TGTGCCAGCCTACCGTTTTTCTTC
CDR3aa: CASLPFFF

abundance: -
j_gene: TRBJ2-7
v_gene: TRBV6-2/TRBV6-3
d_gene: TRBD2
CDR3nt: TGTGCCAGCAGTTACCCGCGCACTAGCGGGGGCTCCTACGAGCAGTACTTC
CDR3aa: CASSYPRTSGGSYEQYF

abundance: many
j_gene: TRBJ1-5
v_gene: TRBV7-6
d_gene: -
CDR3nt: TGTGCCAGCAGCGGACCAGGGTTGGTTCAGCCCCAGCATTTT
CDR3aa: CASSGPGLVQPQHF

abundance: many
j_gene: TRBJ1-1
v_gene: TRBV7-9
d_gene: TRBD1
CDR3nt: TGTGCCAGCAGCTTAGGGGGGACAGGGCAGATGGCTGAAGCTTTCTTT
CDR3aa: CASSLGGTGQMAEAFF

abundance: many
j_gene: TRBJ2-1
v_gene: TRBV7-2
d_gene: -
CDR3nt: TGTGCCAGCATCAAAGGGAGTTACAATGAGCAGTTCTTC
CDR3aa: CASIKGSYNEQFF

abundance: many
j_gene: TRBJ2-7
v_gene: TRBV20-1
d_gene: -
CDR3nt: TGCAGTGCGGAACAGGGAGGAAGCTCCTACGAGCAGTACTTC
CDR3aa: CSAEQGGSSYEQYF

abundance: many
j_gene: TRBJ2-7
v_gene: TRBV27
d_gene: -
CDR3nt: TGTGCCAGCAGTCCACAGGGTCGTATCTACGAGCAGTACTTC
CDR3aa: CASSPQGRIYEQYF

abundance: many
j_gene: TRBJ2-7
v_gene: TRBV11-2
d_gene: -
CDR3nt: TGTGCCAGCAGCTTAGTGAGACAGAGCTACGAGCAGTACTTC
CDR3aa: CASSLVRQSYEQYF

abundance: many
j_gene: TRBJ2-1
v_gene: TRBV5-6
d_gene: TRBD2
CDR3nt: TGTGCCAGCAGCTTGGGACTAGCTGGTCTTAACACGCAGTTCTTC
CDR3aa: CASSLGLAGLNTQFF

abundance: many
j_gene: TRBJ2-3
v_gene: TRBV28
d_gene: TRBD2
CDR3nt: TGTGCCAGCAGTTTAGCGCTAGCGGGAGGCCCTCGGGCGGATACGCAGTATTTT
CDR3aa: CASSLALAGGPRADTQYF

abundance: many
j_gene: TRBJ2-2
v_gene: TRBV9
d_gene: TRBD2
CDR3nt: TGCGCCAGCAGCGGGGGAGGACGAGGGGCCGGGGAGCTGTTTTTT
CDR3aa: CASSGGGRGAGELFF

abundance: many
j_gene: TRBJ2-1
v_gene: TRBV12-3/TRBV12-4
d_gene: -
CDR3nt: TGTGCCAGCAGTCATCCCCACAGGATTTACAATGAGCAGTTCTTC
CDR3aa: CASSHPHRIYNEQFF

abundance: many
j_gene: TRBJ2-5
v_gene: TRBV10-3
d_gene: TRBD1
CDR3nt: TGTGCCATCAGTGATACGACAGGGTTAAGGGAGACCCAGTACTTC
CDR3aa: CAISDTTGLRETQYF

abundance: -
j_gene: TRBJ2-7
v_gene: TRBV25-1
d_gene: -
CDR3nt: TGTGCCAGCAGTGAATATCGGGACCACCCTTTCTACGAGCAGTACTTC
CDR3aa: CASSEYRDHPFYEQYF

abundance: many
j_gene: TRBJ2-7
v_gene: TRBV7-2
d_gene: TRBD2
CDR3nt: TGTGCCAGCAGCTTAGCGCTTGGCGGGAGGGTCTACGAGCAGTACTTC
CDR3aa: CASSLALGGRVYEQYF

abundance: many
j_gene: TRBJ2-1
v_gene: TRBV11-2
d_gene: -
CDR3nt: TGTGCCAGCAGCCAAAACGTAGCGACTGAGTTCTTC
CDR3aa: CASSQNVATEFF

abundance: -
j_gene: TRBJ1-6
v_gene: TRBV5-1
d_gene: -
CDR3nt: TGCGCCAGCAGCTTGAGGACAGTAAATTCACCCCTCCACTTT
CDR3aa: CASSLRTVNSPLHF

abundance: many
j_gene: TRBJ2-1
v_gene: TRBV3-1
d_gene: -
CDR3nt: TGTGCCAGCAGCCCGGAGGTAGGTGAGCAGTTCTTC
CDR3aa: CASSPEVGEQFF

abundance: many
j_gene: TRBJ1-1
v_gene: TRBV19
d_gene: TRBD1
CDR3nt: TGTGCCAGTACCAGACAGGGGGCGGCTGAAGCTTTCTTT
CDR3aa: CASTRQGAAEAFF

abundance: few
j_gene: TRBJ2-1
v_gene: TRBV3-1
d_gene: -
CDR3nt: TGTGCCAGCAGCCCGACGGGACTTATCTACAATGAGCAGTTCTTC
CDR3aa: CASSPTGLIYNEQFF

abundance: many
j_gene: TRBJ2-1
v_gene: TRBV20-1
d_gene: TRBD2
CDR3nt: TGCAGTGCTAGTGGGGCGAGCGGGAGCCCCCTGGTTCGGAATAATGAGCAGTTCTTC
CDR3aa: CSASGASGSPLVRNNEQFF

abundance: few
j_gene: TRBJ2-7
v_gene: TRBV7-9
d_gene: -
CDR3nt: TGTGCCAGCAGCCCCCCCCGACTAGACGAGCAGTACTTC
CDR3aa: CASSPPRLDEQYF

abundance: few
j_gene: TRBJ2-2
v_gene: TRBV2
d_gene: -
CDR3nt: TGTGCATTTCGAGAGAATCTCGGGGAGCTGTTTTTT
CDR3aa: CAFRENLGELFF

abundance: many
j_gene: TRBJ2-7
v_gene: TRBV3-1
d_gene: -
CDR3nt: TGTGCCAGCAGGCCCTCCCTTGGATTCTACGAGCAGTACTTC
CDR3aa: CASRPSLGFYEQYF

abundance: many
j_gene: TRBJ2-3
v_gene: TRBV18
d_gene: -
CDR3nt: TGTGCCAGCAGCCCTCCTAGCAGCACAGATACGCAGTATTTT
CDR3aa: CASSPPSSTDTQYF

abundance: many
j_gene: TRBJ2-1
v_gene: TRBV7-8
d_gene: -
CDR3nt: TGTGCCAGCAGCTTAGGTGGCCCACAGTTCTTC
CDR3aa: CASSLGGPQFF

abundance: many
j_gene: TRBJ2-4
v_gene: TRBV30
d_gene: -
CDR3nt: TGTGCCTGGAGCCCACAGGGACCCCCAAACATTCAGTACTTC
CDR3aa: CAWSPQGPPNIQYF

abundance: many
j_gene: TRBJ1-4
v_gene: TRBV10-3
d_gene: -
CDR3nt: TGTGCCATCAGTGAGTCAGGGGAAAAACTGTTTTTT
CDR3aa: CAISESGEKLFF

abundance: many
j_gene: TRBJ2-5
v_gene: TRBV5-1
d_gene: TRBD1
CDR3nt: TGCGCCAGCAGCTGGACAGGGGTCCAAGAGACCCAGTACTTC
CDR3aa: CASSWTGVQETQYF

abundance: few
j_gene: TRBJ2-3
v_gene: TRBV13
d_gene: -
CDR3nt: TGTGCCAGCAGCACGGGGAACTCCGCGGAGGGGTATTTT
CDR3aa: CASSTGNSAEGYF

abundance: few
j_gene: TRBJ2-1
v_gene: TRBV15
d_gene: -
CDR3nt: TGTGCCACCAGCAGTAGTCAAGAATCTGGCAATGAGCAGTTCTTC
CDR3aa: CATSSSQESGNEQFF

abundance: few
j_gene: TRBJ1-2
v_gene: TRBV19
d_gene: -
CDR3nt: TGTGCCAGTAGAAAAAGTGGGGGAGTGCGGGGCGAAGCCGAACGTTTCAACTATGGCTACACCTTC
CDR3aa: CASRKSGGVRGEAERFNYGYTF

abundance: many
j_gene: TRBJ2-1
v_gene: TRBV7-9
d_gene: -
CDR3nt: TGTGCCAGCAGCCGAGCAAGAGCTGGCTCCTACAATGAGCAGTTCTTC
CDR3aa: CASSRARAGSYNEQFF

abundance: few
j_gene: TRBJ2-2
v_gene: TRBV10-3
d_gene: TRBD1
CDR3nt: TGTGCCATCAGTGCCTCAGGGGGCGACACCGGGGAGCTGTTTTTT
CDR3aa: CAISASGGDTGELFF